The clone carrying this TCR beta chain has just a few counts. This entry comes from a study of blood T cell repertoires in COVID-19. J gave up 9 bases and V 6 bases, and 13 bases lay outside the gene matches. This CDR3 is built from 14 residues. CDR1 MNHEY and CDR2 SMNVEV come from the germline V gene (reference sequence). Authors' analysis steps: From reference gene primer amplification, estimates of nucleated cell counts were derived. Method: immunoSEQ multiplex PCR; TCRdb's copy keeps in-frame clones and lacks some. V and J calls and clone size follow that table, whereas D and trimming were derived from the DNA. The sample yields 120,000 to 150,000 clones, 85% seen once.

The receptor's source is a woman in her forties with active or convalescent COVID-19. Sequencing was performed on peripheral blood. The rearrangement uses TRBV27 and TRBJ2-7, with 8 nucleotides matching TRBD2. The CDR3 region has the DNA TGTGCCAGCAGAACCGGGACTAGTGAGGTCGGGCAGTACTTC. It is translated as CASRTGTSEVGQYF.